This T cell receptor (beta chain) was sequenced during a study of cytomegalovirus exposure and HLA in healthy donors. Study details: The 95 to 150 validation repertoires and the approximately 700 first-cohort repertoires shared a platform, a later analysis reported. Regarding the study as a whole: It was confirmed in vitro that a few of the CMV-associated chains were specific for CMV antigens. Among TCR sequences, most were rare, though some public TCRs appeared in many donors.

The sample holds a few counts of this clone. Antigen unknown. V was clipped by 6 bases and J by 6 bases; unmatched bases: 2. CDR3 length: 11 amino acids. Per germline, CDR1 SGHTA and CDR2 FQGNSA. This table comes from immunoSEQ multiplex PCR, and its TCRdb copy is limited to in-frame clones, with some not included. The data show about 200,000 clones, more than 65% seen once. The sample consisted of PBMCs. The sequence was collected from a woman aged 25 to 39 in good health and CMV-seropositive. This chain joins TRBV7-2 and TRBJ2-7; 7 bases match TRBD1. The CDR3 region has the DNA TGTGCCAGCAGACAGGGGCCCGAGCAGTACTTC. Translating it yields CASRQGPEQYF.